Here is one TCR beta chain with its context. Antigen: not known. The record originates from a study of CD8+CD57+ T cells in acquired aplastic anemia. Regarding the study as a whole: Significant differences in CD8+ Simpson's diversity were not observed between patients and controls.

TCR beta VDJ combinations and CDR3 sequences were profiled from genomic DNA. MiXCR, applied by TCRdb to the reads, yields one record per CDR3 protein. The table lists 200,000 or so distinct CDR3 sequences, 55% to 70% of them singletons. The material sequenced was sorted CD4+, CD8+, or CD8+CD57+ T cells (not recorded which) from PBMCs. This TCR came from a human donor with severe aplastic anemia or a healthy control (not recorded which).

CDR3 loop: CASSATGTHHNEQFF. CDR3 DNA: TGTGCCAGCAGCGCGACCGGGACCCATCACAATGAGCAGTTCTTC. V gene TRBV7-9 combines with J gene TRBJ2-1; D may correspond to TRBD1 or TRBD2 (5 bases each). The germline V gene has CDR1 SEHNR and CDR2 FQNEAQ (reference sequence). The CDR3 extends over 15 amino acids. V lost 5 bases and J 5 bases, leaving 16 bases between the germline ends.